This T cell receptor beta chain was observed in a study of shared clonotypes between healthy human individuals. Points from the study as a whole: Naive CD4 clonotype sharing across a few donors was about 5%.

This clone was picked up a small number of times. Its matching antigen is unknown. Other nucleotide sequences from this sample produce the same CDR3. As defined, naive CD8 cells were CD45RO-negative and positively selected for CCR7, with terminally differentiated effector memory CD45RA+ cells excluded. This table comes from immunoSEQ multiplex PCR, and its TCRdb copy is limited to in-frame clones, with some not included. The table shows around 2,000,000 clones, with roughly 91% occurring only once. The CDR3 is made up of 16 amino acids. From germline, CDR1 is MNHEY and CDR2 SMNVEV (reference sequence). V was clipped by 0 bases and J by 0 bases, with 9 bases between them.

The chain links TRBV27 to TRBJ2-1, with D perhaps matching TRBD2 (6 bases). Sample: naive CD8+ T cells from PBMCs. The receptor was isolated from a man between 18 and 35 years old in good health. Some clones in this sample may be carry-over from other donors' samples. This chain's CDR3 is CASSLSPGSSYNEQFF. Here the CDR3 DNA reads TGTGCCAGCAGTTTATCCCCCGGGAGCTCCTACAATGAGCAGTTCTTC.